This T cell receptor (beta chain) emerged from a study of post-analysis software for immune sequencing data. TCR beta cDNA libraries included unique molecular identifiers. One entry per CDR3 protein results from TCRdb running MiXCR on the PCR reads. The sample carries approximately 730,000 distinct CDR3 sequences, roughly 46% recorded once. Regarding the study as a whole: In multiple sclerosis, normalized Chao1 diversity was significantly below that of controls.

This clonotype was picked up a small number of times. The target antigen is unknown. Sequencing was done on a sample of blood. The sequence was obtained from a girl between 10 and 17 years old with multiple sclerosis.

CDR3 coding DNA: TGTGCCAGCAGGGGACTAGCGGGAGTCCCAGATACGCAGTATTTT. The encoded protein is CASRGLAGVPDTQYF. J is TRBJ2-3 and V is TRBV6-5; 14 bases match TRBD2. The CDR3 totals 15 residues. In germline, CDR1 is MNHEY, CDR2 SVGAGI. V dropped 6 bases and J dropped 4; count of bases not matched to a gene: 3.